This is a list of T cell receptor beta chains from one sample in a study of cytomegalovirus exposure and HLA in healthy donors. Data came from immunoSEQ multiplex PCR; TCRdb stores just in-frame clones and leaves some out. The sample yields about 130,000 clones, of which the top ten take up less than 2%. Sample: PBMCs. These receptors originate from a man aged 18 to 30 in good health and CMV-seronegative. CDR3s include the opening cysteine and the closing phenylalanine or tryptophan. A D gene is named only where the DNA matches it firmly.

v_call,d_call,j_call,cdr3_length,cdr3_nt,cdr3_aa
TRBV11-2,.,TRBJ2-1,15,TGTGCCAGCAGCCCCGACAGGGACTTCTACAATGAGCAGTTCTTC,CASSPDRDFYNEQFF
TRBV28,.,TRBJ2-7,15,TGTGCCAGCAGTCCTCGACAGGGAGGAGTTGGTCGGCAGTACTTC,CASSPRQGGVGRQYF
TRBV5-1,TRBD1,TRBJ1-2,16,TGCGCCAGCAGCTTGGACAGGGGCGTTATTTTCAATGGCTACACCTTC,CASSLDRGVIFNGYTF
TRBV2,.,TRBJ1-1,13,TGTGCCAGCAGCCAGACACTGAACACTGAAGCTTTCTTT,CASSQTLNTEAFF
TRBV4-1,.,TRBJ1-1,15,TGCGCCAGCAGCCACCCAACGGCGGTTACCCCTGAAGCTTTCTTT,CASSHPTAVTPEAFF
TRBV7-8,.,TRBJ1-5,15,TGTGCCAGCAGCTTAGACGGGGGATCCAGTTCGCCCCAGCATTTT,CASSLDGGSSSPQHF
TRBV5-6,TRBD1,TRBJ1-5,13,TGTGCCAGCAGCGAACAGGGGATTCAGCCCCAGCATTTT,CASSEQGIQPQHF
TRBV5-1,TRBD1,TRBJ2-7,14,TGCGCCAGCAGCCTGGACAGGGTGTCGGGGGAGCAGTACTTC,CASSLDRVSGEQYF
TRBV2,TRBD1,TRBJ2-7,15,TGTGCCAGCAGTGTGGGGACAGGGGACGTCTACGAGCAGTACTTC,CASSVGTGDVYEQYF
TRBV9,TRBD1,TRBJ2-3,21,TGTGCCAGCAGCTCCAGTGGGTTGGGACAGGGGGCCATCATAGTCTCAGATACGCAGTATTTT,CASSSSGLGQGAIIVSDTQYF
TRBV30,.,TRBJ1-1,11,TGTGCCTGGAGTGGGCATCCGAAAGCTTTCTTT,CAWSGHPKAFF
TRBV2,.,TRBJ2-2,15,TGTGCCTGCAGTGTCAGAAGGGGTAGGACCGGGGAGCTGTTTTTT,CACSVRRGRTGELFF
TRBV7-2,TRBD2,TRBJ2-5,15,TGTGCCAGCAGCGCTAGCGGGGGGCCCTGGGAGACCCAGTACTTC,CASSASGGPWETQYF
TRBV6-4,.,TRBJ2-3,14,TGTGCCAGAGCTAGACAGGCGTCCACAGATACGCAGTATTTT,CARARQASTDTQYF
TRBV28,.,TRBJ1-4,13,TGTGCCAGCAGTTCTTTGGACAGTGAAAAACTGTTTTTT,CASSSLDSEKLFF
TRBV7-9,TRBD2,TRBJ2-5,16,TGTGCCAGCAGCTTAGTAGCTCTAGCGGGAACGGAGACCCAGTACTTC,CASSLVALAGTETQYF
TRBV4-1,TRBD1,TRBJ2-7,15,TGCGCCAGCAGCCAAGTCGGTCAGGGGGTTTACGAGCAGTACTTC,CASSQVGQGVYEQYF
TRBV5-4,TRBD1,TRBJ2-7,12,TGTGCCAGCAGCTCAACAGGGGTCGAGCAGTACTTC,CASSSTGVEQYF
TRBV6-6,.,TRBJ2-1,16,TGTGCCAGCATGCCCGTCGAGGGAATAGTCTACAATGAGCAGTTCTTC,CASMPVEGIVYNEQFF
TRBV4-1,.,TRBJ2-3,17,TGCGCCAGCAGCCAAGTGGTGTCAGGGGTAAGCACAGATACGCAGTATTTT,CASSQVVSGVSTDTQYF
TRBV10-3,.,TRBJ1-1,14,TGTGCCATCAGTGACGCAGGAGGTAACACTGAAGCTTTCTTT,CAISDAGGNTEAFF
TRBV7-2,TRBD1,TRBJ2-7,15,TGTGCCAGCAGCCCCCGGACAGGGAGAGGGGTCGAGCAGTACTTC,CASSPRTGRGVEQYF
TRBV7-2,.,TRBJ2-3,15,TGTGCCAGCAGCTTACAGACAAAATTCACAGATACGCAGTATTTT,CASSLQTKFTDTQYF
TRBV6-1,.,TRBJ1-3,14,TGTGCCAGCAGTCTAGGAGAATCTGGAAACACCATATATTTT,CASSLGESGNTIYF
TRBV19,TRBD1,TRBJ2-7,16,TGTGCCAGTAGTAACCCGGGACAGGGGAATTACTACGAGCAGTACTTC,CASSNPGQGNYYEQYF
TRBV2,TRBD1,TRBJ2-5,15,TGTGCCAGCAGTGAGCTACTAGGGGGCGGAGAGACCCAGTACTTC,CASSELLGGGETQYF
TRBV6-1,.,TRBJ2-1,13,TGTGCCAGCAGCCCCGAGGAGTACAATGAGCAGTTCTTC,CASSPEEYNEQFF
TRBV7-8,.,TRBJ2-7,15,TGTGCCAGCAGCTTAGGGGTTCGGGTTTCCTACGAGCAGTACTTC,CASSLGVRVSYEQYF
TRBV6-5,TRBD1,TRBJ1-2,15,TGTGCCAGCAGTTTCCCGGGACAGGGGGCCCATGGCTACACCTTC,CASSFPGQGAHGYTF
TRBV9,.,TRBJ2-2,11,TGTGCCAGCAAAGGGGCCGGGGAGCTGTTTTTT,CASKGAGELFF
TRBV28,.,TRBJ2-2,16,TGTGCCAGCAGGCCGTTCGGGGGCGGGAGCACCGGGGAGCTGTTTTTT,CASRPFGGGSTGELFF
TRBV6-5,TRBD1,TRBJ1-6,13,TGTGCCTCCACTTCCGGGACAGATTCACCCCTCCACTTT,CASTSGTDSPLHF
TRBV7-3,.,TRBJ2-7,13,TGTGCCAGCAGCTTAAGCGGATCGTACGAGCAGTACTTC,CASSLSGSYEQYF
TRBV5-5,TRBD1,TRBJ1-1,15,TGTGCCAGCAGCAGGGGGGACAGGGACAATTTTGAAGCTTTCTTT,CASSRGDRDNFEAFF
TRBV19,.,TRBJ2-7,13,TGTGCCAGTAGTATAGTGCAGGGGCGCGAGCAGTACTTC,CASSIVQGREQYF
TRBV7-9,TRBD1,TRBJ2-7,16,TGTGCCAGCAGCTGGGCATCCGGGACAGGCCCCTACGAGCAGTACTTC,CASSWASGTGPYEQYF
TRBV28,TRBD1,TRBJ2-3,15,TGTGCCAGCGCCTCCGGGACAGGGGGCATAGATACGCAGTATTTT,CASASGTGGIDTQYF
TRBV7-2,.,TRBJ2-1,16,TGTGCCAGCAGCTTAGGATTGAGTGCCTCCTACAATGAGCAGTTCTTC,CASSLGLSASYNEQFF
TRBV5-4,.,TRBJ1-2,14,TGTGCCAGCAGCTTGCCAGGGTCTAACTATGGCTACACCTTC,CASSLPGSNYGYTF
TRBV7-2,TRBD1,TRBJ1-1,14,TGTGCCAGCAGCGTACGACAGGGAAACACTGAAGCTTTCTTT,CASSVRQGNTEAFF
TRBV6-5,TRBD1,TRBJ1-6,15,TGTGCCAGCAGTTACACAGGGGGCAAAAATTCACCCCTCCACTTT,CASSYTGGKNSPLHF